Described below is a single T cell receptor (beta chain) sequence and its context. Its specificity is not known. This record comes from a study of blood T cells in healthy people across ages. CDR1 SEHNR and CDR2 FQNEAQ come from the germline V gene (reference sequence). This CDR3 contains 17 residues. V shed 1 base and J shed 3 bases, with 18 bases lying between them. Combining a sample-barcoded 5' primer with a J-beta primer mix, a second PCR ran for about 7 to 11 cycles. TCRdb reprocessed the 5' RACE reads via MiXCR and lists one record per CDR3 protein. The repertoire holds 1.5 million to 2 million distinct CDR3 sequences, 28% seen once, with roughly 8% in the top ten. Study results and caveats: Expanded clonotype shifts may have been confounded, as the donors had an unknown CMV status. Both naive CD4+ cell counts and diversity were greater in long-lived donors than in aged donors.

The sequence came from a woman aged 25 to 45 in good health. The V and J genes are TRBV7-9 and TRBJ1-1; a possible D gene is TRBD1 (6 bases). Material for sequencing was blood. The CDR3 reads CASSLDWLGGPDTEAFF. The CDR3 nucleotides are TGTGCCAGCAGCTTAGATTGGCTCGGGGGGCCGGACACTGAAGCTTTCTTT. The entire variable domain, with the rest obtained from reference TRBV7-9 and TRBJ1-1, is as follows: DTGVSQNPRHKITKRGQNVTFRCDPISEHNRLYWYRQTLGQGPEFLTYFQNEAQLEKSRLLSDRFSAERPKGSFSTLEIQRTEQGDSAMYLCASSLDWLGGPDTEAFFGQGTRLTVV.